This T cell receptor (beta chain) came from a study of blood T cell repertoires in COVID-19. The overall study: T cells, B-cell-depleted T cells, or PBMCs supplied cDNA or gDNA.

Under the authors' procedure: Nucleated cell number was recorded as an estimate derived from reference gene primer amplification. Here immunoSEQ multiplex PCR was the method, and the copy in TCRdb shows in-frame clones only, minus some. That table gives V, J and clone size, and the DNA gave D and trimming. The sample shows roughly 250,000 clones, 75% to 90% of them seen only once. Trimming stripped 10 bases from V and 6 bases from J, with 18 bases between. Germline V gene sequence: CDR1 LNHDA, CDR2 SQIVND (reference sequence). The CDR3 contains 13 residues. The sample taken for sequencing was PBMCs or T cells enriched from blood (not recorded which). This chain uses TRBV19 with TRBJ1-1, with D unresolved. This receptor was obtained from a woman aged 25 to 39 with acute COVID-19. The DNA for the CDR3 is TGTGCCACCTCTAGGAATTTGGAGTCTGAAGCTTTCTTT. This gives the protein CATSRNLESEAFF.